The 26 T cell receptor beta chains below all came from one sample that was sequenced in a study of patients and donors after allogeneic stem cell transplantation. A single record per CDR3 protein comes from TCRdb applying MiXCR to the RT-PCR reads. The sample contains roughly 150,000 distinct CDR3 sequences, about 24% of which appear only once. Sequenced input: blood, either unsorted or a sorted T cell fraction (not recorded which). Receptor source: a human donor who was either an allogeneic HSCT recipient or a stem cell or donor lymphocyte infusion donor (not recorded which). It is not recorded whose cells these are; they may come from a transplant donor.

This clonotype is categorized as medium-sized (0.01 to 0.1%). The chain carries TRBV24-1 and TRBJ2-1; 11 nucleotides agree with TRBD2. The V segment lost 5 bases and the J segment 10 bases; nucleotides outside the gene matches: 12. Germline-derived CDR1 and CDR2 are KGHDR and SFDVKD. The CDR3 is 16 amino acids. The CDR3 DNA sequence: TGTGCCACCAGTGGGTCATATAGCGGGGGGGCCCGAGAGCAGTTCTTC. Its protein is CATSGSYSGGAREQFF.

The V gene is TRBV12-3 or TRBV12-4, the J gene TRBJ1-6; possibly TRBD1 for D (5 bases). Trimming stripped 3 bases from V and 9 bases from J, with 12 bases between. The CDR3 is 14 residues long. CDR3 sequence: CASSFSTQGSPLHF. The DNA of the CDR3 is TGTGCCAGCAGTTTTTCGACCCAGGGTTCACCCCTCCACTTT.

This clonotype has a handful of counts. The CDR3 protein is CASRSRGLNTEAFF. As DNA, the CDR3 is TGTGCCAGCAGATCACGCGGATTGAACACTGAAGCTTTCTTT. The chain combines TRBV6-1 with TRBJ1-1; D gene uncertain. V shed 6 bases and J shed 0 bases, with 11 bases lying between them. CDR3 length: 14 amino acids. Germline V gene data show CDR1 as MNHNS and CDR2 as SASEGT.

The rearrangement joins TRBV6-4 to TRBJ2-1; TRBD1 or TRBD2 may be the D gene (5 bases each). The ends were cut back, 0 bases at V and 4 bases at J, with 13 bases in the middle. Germline V gene data show CDR1 as MRHNA and CDR2 as SNTAGT. This CDR3 is built from 16 residues. CDR3 loop: CASSDSIRDVYNEQFF. The CDR3 DNA is TGTGCCAGCAGTGACTCCATCCGGGACGTATACAATGAGCAGTTCTTC.

This clonotype appeared a few times. The chain recombines TRBV20-1 with TRBJ2-6; the D gene is possibly TRBD1 (5 bases). Germline V gene data show CDR1 as DFQATT and CDR2 as SNEGSKA (reference sequence). This CDR3 is 14 amino acids long. Trimming left V 5 bases short and J 0 bases short, with 8 bases between. The CDR3: CSAFDSSGANVLTF. In DNA, the CDR3 is TGCAGTGCTTTCGACAGCTCTGGGGCCAACGTCCTGACTTTC.

The chain uses TRBV18 and TRBJ1-1; a weak D match, TRBD1 (6 bases). There are 12 residues in the CDR3. From germline, CDR1 is KGHSH and CDR2 LQKENI. V gave up 8 bases and J gave up 8 bases, with 15 bases separating them. CDR3 sequence reads: CASGTSTGEAFF. The CDR3 bases are TGTGCCAGCGGAACTTCGACAGGCGAAGCTTTCTTT.

This clonotype was found many times. The gene calls are TRBV5-1 and TRBJ1-2, with 7 bases fitting TRBD1. The V gene end was trimmed by 0 bases and the J gene end by 1 base; junction bases not matched to a gene: 0. Germline CDR1 SGHRS, CDR2 YFSETQ. The CDR3 runs 14 residues. CDR3 protein: CASSLGDSNYGYTF. The CDR3 DNA reads TGCGCCAGCAGCTTGGGGGACAGTAACTATGGCTACACCTTC.

V usage is TRBV20-1 and J usage is TRBJ2-3, with a weak D call TRBD1 (5 bases). Trimming left V 4 bases short and J 1 base short, with 21 bases between. Germline V gene data show CDR1 as DFQATT and CDR2 as SNEGSKA (reference sequence). The CDR3 is made up of 17 amino acids. The CDR3 DNA sequence: TGCAGTGCTACGACAGCGTCCCACCTTAGGGGCACAGATACGCAGTATTTT. Translating gives CSATTASHLRGTDTQYF.

V and J are TRBV12-3 or TRBV12-4 and TRBJ2-1; D is uncertain. The CDR3 consists of 13 residues. V lost 4 bases to trimming and J lost 5 bases, with 9 bases between them. Here the CDR3 DNA reads TGTGCCAGCAGTTCTGAGACGAACAATGAGCAGTTCTTC. Translation gives CASSSETNNEQFF.

The V and J genes are TRBV14 and TRBJ2-7; D may be TRBD1 (5 bases). Per germline, CDR1 SGHDN and CDR2 FVKESK. This CDR3 spans 16 amino acids. V lost 0 bases to trimming and J lost 0 bases, with 12 bases between them. The CDR3 region is CASSQDPRASSYEQYF. The CDR3 DNA reads TGTGCCAGCAGCCAAGACCCCAGGGCCTCCTCCTACGAGCAGTACTTC.

This clonotype was counted only a few times. The rearrangement links TRBV5-6 to TRBJ1-5; D unclear. Germline-derived CDR1 and CDR2 are SGHDT and YYEEEE. The CDR3 has 12 residues. V gave up 9 bases and J gave up 5 bases, with 12 bases separating them. The CDR3 is CANPRRDQPQHF. CDR3 bases: TGTGCCAACCCGAGACGAGATCAGCCCCAGCATTTT.

V usage is TRBV27 and J usage is TRBJ1-1; D uncertain. Between the trimmed V and J ends, which lost 6 bases and 5 bases, there was a span of 16 bases. The CDR3 contains 14 residues. The germline gives CDR1 MNHEY, CDR2 SMNVEV (reference sequence). The CDR3 DNA reads TGTGCCAGCAGAGCGAGGGAGTTCCGTACTGAAGCTTTCTTT. Protein: CASRAREFRTEAFF.

This clonotype came up a few times. The V and J genes are TRBV7-8 and TRBJ1-1, with TRBD1 identical over 9 bases. V lost 3 bases to trimming and J lost 3 bases; unmatched junction nucleotides: 8. Germline V gene lookup returns CDR1 SGHVS and CDR2 FQNEAQ. CDR3 length equals 16 residues. CDR3 coding DNA: TGTGCCAGCAGCTTTACCGGGACAGGGTACCACACTGAAGCTTTCTTT. This codes for CASSFTGTGYHTEAFF.

This clonotype was counted between two and nine times. This chain uses TRBV20-1 with TRBJ1-5; possibly TRBD1 for D (5 bases). The CDR3 is made up of 13 amino acids. V was trimmed by 3 bases and J by 6 bases, leaving 12 bases between them. Germline V lookup: CDR1 DFQATT, CDR2 SNEGSKA (reference sequence). The CDR3 DNA follows: TGCAGTGCTAGCGGGGGACGAGGTCAGCCCCAGCATTTT. Its translation is CSASGGRGQPQHF.

The J gene is TRBJ2-1, the V gene TRBV15; 7 nucleotides align to TRBD2. Germline V gives CDR1 LNHNV, CDR2 YYDKDF (reference sequence). V dropped 5 bases and J dropped 1; count of bases not matched to a gene: 8. The CDR3 totals 16 residues. The CDR3 reads CATSGRALMSYNEQFF. The CDR3 DNA sequence: TGTGCCACCAGCGGGAGGGCCCTTATGTCCTACAATGAGCAGTTCTTC.

V usage is TRBV29-1 and J usage is TRBJ2-2; 12 bases agree with TRBD1. CDR1 is SQVTM and CDR2 is ANQGSEA in the germline V gene. V dropped 0 bases and J dropped 5; count of bases not matched to a gene: 4. CDR3 length equals 16 residues. For the CDR3, the DNA is TGCAGCGTTGAAGAACCGGGACAGGGGGCTACCGGGGAGCTGTTTTTT. The encoded protein is CSVEEPGQGATGELFF.

This clonotype was seen more than once but under ten times. This chain connects TRBV13 to TRBJ1-1; possibly TRBD1 for D (5 bases). The CDR3 consists of 16 residues. Germline CDR1 is PRHDT and CDR2 is FYEKMQ (reference sequence). V was pared by 5 bases and J by 0 bases, with 16 bases between. In nucleotides, the CDR3 is TGTGCCAGCAGCATCGGCGGGGGAAATATGAACACTGAAGCTTTCTTT. Residues: CASSIGGGNMNTEAFF.

This clonotype appeared a few times. The V call is TRBV15, the J call TRBJ1-2, with 9 positions matching TRBD1. CDR1 and CDR2 (germline): LNHNV, YYDKDF (reference sequence). The V and J ends lost 1 base and 2 bases, in that order; junction bases with no gene match: 11. The CDR3 runs 18 residues. Here the CDR3 reads CATSRAHRDREINYGYTF. CDR3 DNA sequence: TGTGCCACCAGCAGAGCGCACCGGGACAGGGAAATCAACTATGGCTACACCTTC.

The J gene is TRBJ1-1, the V gene TRBV24-1; 10 nucleotides match TRBD1. The CDR3 sequence is 17 residues long. V dropped 2 bases and J dropped 2; count of bases not matched to a gene: 7. The germline gives CDR1 KGHDR, CDR2 SFDVKD. The CDR3 nucleotides are TGTGCCACCAGTGATTCTGACAGGGGGCGAGTTAACACTGAAGCTTTCTTT. Amino acids: CATSDSDRGRVNTEAFF.

This clonotype was detected a few times. The J gene is TRBJ1-2, the V gene TRBV5-1; maybe TRBD1 (6 bases). Germline lookup yields CDR1 SGHRS and CDR2 YFSETQ. Trimming took off 1 base at V and 6 bases at J, with 10 bases between the two ends. The CDR3 is made up of 13 amino acids. In DNA form, the CDR3 reads TGCGCCAGCAGCTTGAACGGGGGCGATGGCTACACCTTC. It specifies CASSLNGGDGYTF.

This clonotype was found a few times. J is TRBJ2-4 and V is TRBV7-2; D is unresolved. The CDR3 spans 12 residues. V dropped 6 bases and J dropped 6 bases, with 9 bases sitting between them. The V gene's germline CDR1 is SGHTA and CDR2 FQGNSA. CDR3 DNA: TGTGCCAGCAGATCCATGGGAAACATTCAGTACTTC. Protein sequence: CASRSMGNIQYF.

This clonotype was seen a handful of times. The gene calls are TRBV5-1 and TRBJ1-1; 9 bases fit TRBD1. Germline values: CDR1 SGHRS, CDR2 YFSETQ. This CDR3 region has 13 residues. Trimming at V came to 3 bases and at J to 8 bases, leaving 5 bases not matched to a gene. The CDR3 region is CASSSAGTGEAFF. Written as DNA, the CDR3 is TGCGCCAGCAGCTCTGCCGGGACAGGGGAAGCTTTCTTT.

This clonotype was seen a handful of times. The genes are TRBV20-1 and TRBJ1-2; no clear D. V shed 2 bases and J shed 1 base, with 11 bases lying between them. The CDR3 is 14 amino acids. Germline CDR1 is DFQATT and CDR2 is SNEGSKA (reference sequence). The CDR3 nucleotides read TGCAGTGCTAGACAGGTGACTCTTAACTATGGCTACACCTTC. Translating it yields CSARQVTLNYGYTF.

A few counts support this clonotype. The V gene is TRBV18, the J gene TRBJ2-2; tentative D call: TRBD2 (5 bases). Looked up from germline, CDR1 is KGHSH and CDR2 is LQKENI. V gave up 2 bases and J gave up 4 bases, with 5 bases separating them. This CDR3 is 13 amino acids long. For the CDR3, the DNA is TGTGCCAGCTCACCAGGGAGCACCGGGGAGCTGTTTTTT. Amino acids: CASSPGSTGELFF.

V and J are TRBV9 and TRBJ2-1, with TRBD2 as a possible D gene (7 bases). Germline V gives CDR1 SGDLS, CDR2 YYNGEE. The CDR3 is made up of 14 amino acids. Deletions cut 0 bases from V and 8 bases from J, with 12 bases between. The CDR3 DNA reads as TGTGCCAGCAGCGTAGCGGGGGGCCTAGATGAGCAGTTCTTC. Its translation: CASSVAGGLDEQFF.

This clonotype was seen more than once but under ten times. The chain employs TRBV5-1 and TRBJ2-2; TRBD1 matches 7 bases. Looked up from germline, CDR1 is SGHRS and CDR2 is YFSETQ. The V segment lost 3 bases and the J segment 3 bases; nucleotides outside the gene matches: 5. The CDR3 contains 15 residues. In DNA form, the CDR3 reads TGCGCCAGCAGCTCAACAGGGGTCGACACCGGGGAGCTGTTTTTT. It codes for CASSSTGVDTGELFF.